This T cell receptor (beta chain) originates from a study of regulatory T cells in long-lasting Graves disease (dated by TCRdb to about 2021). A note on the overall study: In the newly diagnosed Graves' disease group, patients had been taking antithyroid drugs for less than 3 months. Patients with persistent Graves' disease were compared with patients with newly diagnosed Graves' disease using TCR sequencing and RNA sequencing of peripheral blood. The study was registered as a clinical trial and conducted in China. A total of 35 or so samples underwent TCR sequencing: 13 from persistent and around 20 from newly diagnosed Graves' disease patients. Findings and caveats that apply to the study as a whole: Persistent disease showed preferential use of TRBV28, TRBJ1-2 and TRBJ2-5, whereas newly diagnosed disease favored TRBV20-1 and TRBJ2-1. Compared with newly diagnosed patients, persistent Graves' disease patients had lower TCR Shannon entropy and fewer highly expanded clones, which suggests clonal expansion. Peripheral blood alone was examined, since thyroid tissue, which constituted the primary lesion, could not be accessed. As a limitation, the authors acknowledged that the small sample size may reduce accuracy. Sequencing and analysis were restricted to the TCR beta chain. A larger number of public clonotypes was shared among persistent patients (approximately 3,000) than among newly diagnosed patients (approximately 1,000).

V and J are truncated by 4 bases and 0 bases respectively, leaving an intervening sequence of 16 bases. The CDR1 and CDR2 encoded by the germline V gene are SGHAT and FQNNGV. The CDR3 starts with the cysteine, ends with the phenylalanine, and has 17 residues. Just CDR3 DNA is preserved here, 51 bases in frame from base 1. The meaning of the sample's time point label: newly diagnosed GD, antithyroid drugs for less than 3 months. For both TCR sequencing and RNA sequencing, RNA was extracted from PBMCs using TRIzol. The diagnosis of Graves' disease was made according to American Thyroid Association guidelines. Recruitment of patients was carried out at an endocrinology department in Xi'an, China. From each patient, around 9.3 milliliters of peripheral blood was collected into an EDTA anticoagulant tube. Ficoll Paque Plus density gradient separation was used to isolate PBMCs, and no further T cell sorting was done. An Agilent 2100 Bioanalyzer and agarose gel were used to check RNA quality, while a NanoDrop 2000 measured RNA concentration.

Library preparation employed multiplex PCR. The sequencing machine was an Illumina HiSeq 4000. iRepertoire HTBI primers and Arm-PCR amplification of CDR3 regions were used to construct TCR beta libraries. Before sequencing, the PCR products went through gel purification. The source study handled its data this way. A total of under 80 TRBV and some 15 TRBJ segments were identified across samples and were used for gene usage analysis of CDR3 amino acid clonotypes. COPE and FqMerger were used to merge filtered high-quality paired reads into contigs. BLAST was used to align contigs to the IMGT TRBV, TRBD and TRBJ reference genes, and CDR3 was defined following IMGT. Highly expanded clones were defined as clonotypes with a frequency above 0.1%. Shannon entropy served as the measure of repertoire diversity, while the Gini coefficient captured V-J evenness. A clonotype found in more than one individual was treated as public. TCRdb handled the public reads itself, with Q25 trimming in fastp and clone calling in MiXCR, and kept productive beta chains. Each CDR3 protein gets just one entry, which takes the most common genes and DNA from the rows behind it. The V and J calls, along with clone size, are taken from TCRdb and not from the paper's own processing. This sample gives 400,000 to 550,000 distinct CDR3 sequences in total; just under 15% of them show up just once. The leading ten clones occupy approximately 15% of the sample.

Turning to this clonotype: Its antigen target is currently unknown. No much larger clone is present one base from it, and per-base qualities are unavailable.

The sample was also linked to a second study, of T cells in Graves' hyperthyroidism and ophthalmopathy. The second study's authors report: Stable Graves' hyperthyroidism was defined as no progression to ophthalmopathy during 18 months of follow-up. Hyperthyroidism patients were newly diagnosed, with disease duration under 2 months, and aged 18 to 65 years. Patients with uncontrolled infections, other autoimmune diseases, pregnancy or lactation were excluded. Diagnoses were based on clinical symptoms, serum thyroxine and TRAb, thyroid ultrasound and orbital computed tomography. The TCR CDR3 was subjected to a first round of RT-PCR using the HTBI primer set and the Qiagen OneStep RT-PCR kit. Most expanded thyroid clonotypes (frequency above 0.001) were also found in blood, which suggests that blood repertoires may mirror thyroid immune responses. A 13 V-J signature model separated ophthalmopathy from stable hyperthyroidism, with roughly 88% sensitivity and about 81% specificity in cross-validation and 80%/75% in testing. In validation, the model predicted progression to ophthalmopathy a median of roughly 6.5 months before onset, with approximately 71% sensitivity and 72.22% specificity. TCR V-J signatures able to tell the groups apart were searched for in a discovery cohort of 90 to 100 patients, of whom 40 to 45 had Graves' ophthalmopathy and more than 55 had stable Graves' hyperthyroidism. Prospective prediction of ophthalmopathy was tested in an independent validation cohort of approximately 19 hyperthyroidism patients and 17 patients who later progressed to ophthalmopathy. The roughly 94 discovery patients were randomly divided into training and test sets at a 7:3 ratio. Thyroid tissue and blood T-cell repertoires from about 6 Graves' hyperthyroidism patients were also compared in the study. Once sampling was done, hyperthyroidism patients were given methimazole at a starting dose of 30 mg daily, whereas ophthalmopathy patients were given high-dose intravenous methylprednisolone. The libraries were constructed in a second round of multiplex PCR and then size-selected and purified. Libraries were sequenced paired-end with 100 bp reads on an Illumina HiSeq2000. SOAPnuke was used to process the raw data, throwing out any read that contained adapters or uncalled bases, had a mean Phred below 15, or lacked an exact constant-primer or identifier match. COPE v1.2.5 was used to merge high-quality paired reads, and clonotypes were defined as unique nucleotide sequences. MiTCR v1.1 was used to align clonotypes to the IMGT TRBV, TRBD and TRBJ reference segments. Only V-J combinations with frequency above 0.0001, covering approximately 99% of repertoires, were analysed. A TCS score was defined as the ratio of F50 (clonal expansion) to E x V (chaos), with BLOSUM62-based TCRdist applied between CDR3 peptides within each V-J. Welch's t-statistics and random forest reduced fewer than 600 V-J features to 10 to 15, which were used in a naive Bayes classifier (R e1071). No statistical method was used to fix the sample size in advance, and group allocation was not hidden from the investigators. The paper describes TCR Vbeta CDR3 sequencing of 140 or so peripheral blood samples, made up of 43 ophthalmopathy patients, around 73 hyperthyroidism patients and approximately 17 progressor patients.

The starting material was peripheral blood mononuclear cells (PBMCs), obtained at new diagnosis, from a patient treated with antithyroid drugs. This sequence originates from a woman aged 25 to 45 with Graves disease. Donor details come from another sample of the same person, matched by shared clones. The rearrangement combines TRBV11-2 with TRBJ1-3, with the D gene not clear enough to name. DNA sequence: TGTGCCAGCAGCTCCTTTGACACTTTCCCCTCTGGAAACACCATATATTTT. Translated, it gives CASSSFDTFPSGNTIYF.